These 9 T cell receptor beta chains share one sample of origin, sequenced in a study of blood T cell repertoires in COVID-19. Generated by immunoSEQ multiplex PCR, the TCRdb table keeps only in-frame clones and is missing some. The table shows roughly 300,000 clones, with 90% to 95% occurring only once. Sequenced input: peripheral blood. The receptors were gathered from a woman between 25 and 40 years old with COVID-19, enrolled during active disease.

The V and J genes are TRBV19 and TRBJ1-5; 7 nucleotides align to TRBD1. This CDR3 is built from 14 residues. CDR1 and CDR2 from the germline V gene are LNHDA and SQIVND (reference sequence). V shed 4 bases and J 5 bases; nucleotides not matched to a gene: 5. The DNA of the CDR3 is TGTGCCAGTAGTACAAACAGGGGAGATCAGCCCCAGCATTTT. The encoded protein is CASSTNRGDQPQHF.

The chain recombines TRBV2 with TRBJ2-7; D may be TRBD2 (5 bases). Looked up from germline, CDR1 is SNHLY and CDR2 is FYNNEI. The CDR3 runs to 13 residues. Trimming cost V 3 bases and J 3 bases, with 9 bases left between them. CDR3 protein: CASSEGSFYEQYF. DNA of the CDR3: TGTGCCAGCAGTGAGGGGAGCTTCTACGAGCAGTACTTC.

The chain recombines TRBV19 with TRBJ2-2; D uncertain. Germline assignment: CDR1 LNHDA and CDR2 SQIVND (reference sequence). The CDR3 is 12 residues long. Trimming pared 3 bases from V and 6 bases from J, leaving 5 bases between. CDR3 sequence reads: CASSIRAGELFF. CDR3 in DNA: TGTGCCAGTAGTATTAGAGCCGGGGAGCTGTTTTTT.

The chain links TRBV5-6 to TRBJ1-1; D remains unclear. The V end was cut by 3 bases, the J end by 5 bases, with 20 bases between. This CDR3 region has 16 residues. Germline lookup yields CDR1 SGHDT and CDR2 YYEEEE. CDR3 region: CASSSGYTAEETEAFF. In nucleotides, the CDR3 is TGTGCCAGCAGCTCTGGTTATACAGCGGAGGAGACTGAAGCTTTCTTT.

The chain combines TRBV3-1 (or the pseudogene TRBV3-2) with TRBJ1-6; maybe TRBD1 (5 bases). V gave up 1 base and J gave up 15 bases, with 13 bases separating them. This CDR3 contains 13 residues. CDR1 is LGHDT, CDR2 YNNKEL, per germline (reference sequence). The CDR3 spells CASSQAPGSYLHF. DNA of the CDR3: TGTGCCAGCAGCCAAGCACCAGGGTCGTACCTCCACTTT.

The V gene is TRBV2, the J gene TRBJ1-5, with a weak D call TRBD1 (5 bases). CDR3 length: 16 residues. V lost 6 bases and J lost 5, with 20 bases in between. Germline CDR1 SNHLY, CDR2 FYNNEI. The CDR3 reads CASREGPSSTYQPQHF. The CDR3 DNA sequence: TGTGCCAGCAGGGAGGGGCCCTCTTCAACTTATCAGCCCCAGCATTTT.

CDR3 sequence: CASSVAGGKNTGELFF. The CDR3 nucleotides read TGTGCCAGCAGCGTAGCTGGCGGAAAGAACACCGGGGAGCTGTTTTTT. The chain is built from TRBV9 and TRBJ2-2; D gene ambiguous. The CDR3 has 16 residues. Germline V CDR1 and CDR2: SGDLS, YYNGEE. Trimming pared 0 bases from V and 1 base from J, leaving 10 bases between. Looking up the rest from reference TRBV9 and TRBJ2-2 gives the full variable domain: DSGVTQTPKHLITATGQRVTLRCSPRSGDLSVYWYQQSLDQGLQFLIQYYNGEERAKGNILERFSAQQFPDLHSELNLSSLELGDSALYFCASSVAGGKNTGELFFGEGSRLTVL.

The V and J genes are TRBV19 and TRBJ1-1; a possible D gene is TRBD1 (6 bases). CDR1 LNHDA and CDR2 SQIVND come from the germline V gene (reference sequence). The CDR3 loop spans 16 amino acids. Trimming removed 6 bases from V and 4 bases from J, with 21 bases in between. The CDR3 here is CASRHRNTARGTEAFF. For the CDR3, the DNA is TGTGCCAGTAGGCACAGGAACACTGCCAGGGGCACTGAAGCTTTCTTT.

The chain recombines TRBV7-3 with TRBJ2-3, with 8 bases that match TRBD2. V lost 2 bases and J lost 1; bases outside the gene matches: 5. This CDR3 has 16 residues. Germline V gene data show CDR1 as SGHTA and CDR2 as FQGTGA. The CDR3 here is CASSLVGSGGTDTQYF. The CDR3 nucleotides read TGTGCCAGCAGCTTAGTCGGTAGCGGGGGCACAGATACGCAGTATTTT.